The rows below give T cell receptor beta chains drawn from one sample of a study of T cell changes during pregnancy in multiple sclerosis. Produced via immunoSEQ multiplex PCR; TCRdb's table is partial and in-frame only. The data hold roughly 80,000 clones, with 70% to 90% observed a single time. Material: peripheral blood, obtained before pregnancy. Receptors were obtained from a female donor with multiple sclerosis, enrolled in a pregnancy study. Each CDR3 is given with its conserved first and last residue. D genes are given only for firm matches. Clone size is stated in some rows and not others, as once, few, many or a class when expanded.

>TRBJ1-2|-|-|TRBV11-2
CASSPSGGAARYGYTF
TGTGCCAGCAGCCCCTCGGGAGGGGCAGCTCGCTATGGCTACACCTTC
>TRBJ1-5|-|-|TRBV28
CASSFPGGFQQPQHF
TGTGCCAGCAGTTTCCCCGGAGGGTTTCAACAGCCCCAGCATTTT
>TRBJ2-7|once|TRBD2|TRBV5-1
CASSFGDYVEYEQYF
TGCGCCAGCAGCTTTGGGGACTACGTCGAATACGAGCAGTACTTC
>TRBJ1-3|-|-|TRBV9
CASSVGEGNTIYF
TGTGCCAGCAGCGTAGGGGAGGGGAACACCATATATTTT
>TRBJ2-7|-|-|TRBV30
CAWSSRKAGIRSEQYF
TGTGCCTGGAGTTCTAGAAAGGCCGGGATACGAAGCGAGCAGTACTTC
>TRBJ2-7|-|-|TRBV30
CAWSVYSYEQYF
TGTGCCTGGAGTGTATACAGCTACGAGCAGTACTTC
>TRBJ2-3|-|TRBD2|TRBV27
CASSPASGERTDTQYF
TGTGCCAGCAGTCCCGCTAGCGGGGAGCGCACAGATACGCAGTATTTT
>TRBJ2-7|-|-|TRBV18
CASSRQGHSYEQYF
TGTGCCAGCTCACGCCAGGGGCACTCCTACGAGCAGTACTTC
>TRBJ1-1|-|-|TRBV30
CAWSGNPGRGEAFF
TGTGCCTGGAGTGGGAATCCCGGCCGGGGTGAAGCTTTCTTT
>TRBJ1-4|-|-|TRBV5-1
CASSLYGTNEKLFF
TGCGCCAGCAGCTTGTACGGGACTAATGAAAAACTGTTTTTT
>TRBJ1-2|once|TRBD1|TRBV11-2
CASSLIRDRGRDGYTF
TGTGCCAGCAGCTTAATACGGGACAGGGGGCGGGATGGCTACACCTTC
>TRBJ1-2|-|-|TRBV6-5
CASRPDRQSNYGYTF
TGTGCCAGCAGACCCGACCGACAGAGCAACTATGGCTACACCTTC
>TRBJ2-7|-|TRBD2|TRBV6-6
CASSTGGTGVYEQYF
TGTGCCAGCAGTACGGGGGGGACTGGGGTTTACGAGCAGTACTTC
>TRBJ2-3|-|TRBD2|TRBV7-3
CASSLDLAGGDTQYF
TGTGCCAGCAGCCTAGACCTAGCGGGGGGGGATACGCAGTATTTT
>TRBJ2-1|-|TRBD2|TRBV11-3
CASSTQRGDNEQFF
TGTGCCAGCTCCACTCAGCGGGGGGACAATGAGCAGTTCTTC
>TRBJ1-1|-|TRBD1|TRBV28
CASSTGTGMRTEAFF
TGTGCCAGCAGTACCGGGACAGGGATGAGAACTGAAGCTTTCTTT
>TRBJ2-3|few|TRBD2|TRBV13
CAQSSRGGGADTQYF
TGTGCCCAGAGTTCGCGGGGGGGTGGGGCAGATACGCAGTATTTT
>TRBJ1-1|-|-|TRBV7-2
CASSTQSGLDTEAFF
TGTGCCAGCAGCACACAATCAGGGCTCGACACTGAAGCTTTCTTT
>TRBJ2-1|-|TRBD1|TRBV7-2
CASSLAQGAGEQFF
TGTGCCAGCAGCTTAGCGCAGGGGGCAGGTGAGCAGTTCTTC
>TRBJ1-2|-|-|TRBV19
CASSYDDSRESNIGYTF
TGTGCCAGTAGCTATGACGACTCCCGGGAGAGCAATATAGGCTACACCTTC
>TRBJ1-2|-|TRBD1|TRBV2
CASSGRDSPVRGTF
TGTGCCAGCAGTGGCCGGGACAGTCCCGTTAGGGGCACCTTC
>TRBJ1-1|-|-|TRBV14
CASSQDYTEAFF
TGTGCCAGCAGCCAAGACTACACTGAAGCTTTCTTT
>TRBJ1-5|-|-|TRBV9
CASSGTDDQPQHF
TGTGCCAGCAGTGGGACTGACGATCAGCCCCAGCATTTT
>TRBJ1-2|-|-|TRBV2
CASSVSAGIIGYTF
TGTGCCAGCAGTGTGAGCGCGGGTATCATCGGCTACACCTTC
>TRBJ1-1|few|-|TRBV2
CASSDRVGNTEAFF
TGTGCCAGCAGTGACAGGGTAGGGAACACTGAAGCTTTCTTT
>TRBJ2-5|-|TRBD2|TRBV7-2
CASSLWGGETQYF
TGTGCCAGCAGCTTATGGGGGGGAGAGACCCAGTACTTC
>TRBJ2-2|-|TRBD2|TRBV7-3
CASSWTSGGANTGELFF
TGTGCCAGCAGCTGGACTAGCGGGGGGGCCAACACCGGGGAGCTGTTTTTT
>TRBJ2-3|once|TRBD2|TRBV7-2
CASSFVAGGTQNTQYF
TGTGCCAGCAGCTTCGTAGCGGGGGGGACGCAAAATACGCAGTATTTT
>TRBJ2-3|-|-|TRBV19
CASSMAQTDTQYF
TGTGCCAGTAGTATGGCACAGACAGATACGCAGTATTTT
>TRBJ2-3|-|-|TRBV19
CASSKGPGAGVNTDTQYF
TGTGCCAGTAGTAAAGGCCCCGGCGCAGGGGTTAACACAGATACGCAGTATTTT
>TRBJ2-7|-|-|TRBV11-1
CASSLSSGYEQYF
TGTGCCAGCAGCTTAAGCTCGGGCTACGAGCAGTACTTC
>TRBJ1-6|many|TRBD1|TRBV6-1
CASSEGTGGNSPLHF
TGTGCCAGCAGTGAAGGGACAGGGGGTAATTCACCCCTCCACTTT
>TRBJ2-1|-|-|TRBV18
CASSPQGGGYNEQFF
TGTGCCAGCTCACCACAGGGAGGAGGCTACAATGAGCAGTTCTTC
>TRBJ1-2|-|TRBD1|TRBV15
CATSRDGWDSPYGYTF
TGTGCCACCAGCAGAGATGGGTGGGACAGTCCCTATGGCTACACCTTC
>TRBJ2-3|once|TRBD2|TRBV30
CAWSRTSGGLDTQYF
TGTGCCTGGAGTCGGACTAGCGGGGGCTTAGATACGCAGTATTTT
>TRBJ2-3|-|TRBD1|TRBV5-4
CASSLPDRVKDTQYF
TGTGCCAGCAGCTTACCGGACAGGGTGAAAGATACGCAGTATTTT
>TRBJ1-5|-|-|TRBV27
CASSPEGRNQPQHF
TGTGCCAGCAGTCCGGAGGGACGCAATCAGCCCCAGCATTTT
>TRBJ2-3|-|-|TRBV4-2
CASSSGLASSTDTQYF
TGTGCCAGCAGCTCCGGTCTAGCGTCTAGCACAGATACGCAGTATTTT
>TRBJ1-6|-|TRBD1|TRBV27
CASKIPGQGGSPLHF
TGTGCCAGCAAGATCCCGGGACAGGGAGGGTCACCCCTCCACTTT
>TRBJ1-1|-|TRBD1|TRBV9
CASSAPPGQGIDTEAFF
TGTGCCAGCAGCGCACCTCCGGGACAGGGAATAGACACTGAAGCTTTCTTT
>TRBJ2-6|-|-|TRBV7-3
CASSLGRVAGANVLTF
TGTGCCAGCAGCTTAGGCAGGGTGGCTGGGGCCAACGTCCTGACTTTC
>TRBJ2-7|-|TRBD1|TRBV28
CASSLPKGQGDKLYEQYF
TGTGCCAGCAGTTTACCCAAGGGACAGGGGGATAAACTCTACGAGCAGTACTTC
>TRBJ2-7|-|TRBD1|TRBV28
CASGAGTGPYEQYF
TGTGCCAGCGGCGCCGGGACAGGTCCCTACGAGCAGTACTTC
>TRBJ1-5|-|-|TRBV19
CASTLTGLARQPQHF
TGTGCCAGTACCCTAACAGGGCTGGCGAGGCAGCCCCAGCATTTT
>TRBJ1-4|-|-|TRBV7-8
CASSLSRANEKLFF
TGTGCCAGCAGCTTAAGCAGGGCTAATGAAAAACTGTTTTTT
>TRBJ2-7|-|-|TRBV6-5
CASRGPLSYEQYF
TGTGCCAGTAGGGGCCCATTATCCTACGAGCAGTACTTC
>TRBJ1-3|once|-|TRBV30
CASRIQGFYGNTIYF
TGTGCCTCAAGGATACAGGGCTTTTATGGAAACACCATATATTTT
>TRBJ2-5|once|-|TRBV18
CASCPGAGPRETQYF
TGTGCCAGCTGTCCGGGTGCGGGGCCTCGCGAGACCCAGTACTTC